These 14 T cell receptor beta chains originate from one sample sequenced in a study of T-cell memory formation after mild COVID-19. TCRdb reprocessed the 5' RACE reads via MiXCR and lists one record per CDR3 protein. The repertoire holds some 120,000 distinct CDR3 sequences, with 15% to 20% as singletons. Sequenced sample: PBMCs or a T cell subset sorted from them (not recorded which). The receptors were sampled from an adult woman who had mild COVID-19 (a few samples of this study predate the infection). Cell type and time point are not known.

This clonotype was detected only a few times. The rearrangement joins TRBV12-3 or TRBV12-4 to TRBJ2-7, with 8 bases aligning to TRBD1. Trimming took 1 base from V and 5 from J; bases not matched to a gene: 10. This CDR3 has 16 residues. CDR3 nucleotide sequence: TGTGCCAGCAGTTTAGATCGACAGGGGCACGATCACGAGCAGTACTTC. The encoded protein is CASSLDRQGHDHEQYF.

This clonotype was counted many times. V and J are TRBV5-1 and TRBJ2-5, with D maybe TRBD2 (6 bases). Trimming removed 4 bases at V and 3 bases at J, with 19 bases between. CDR3 length equals 16 residues. Germline assignment: CDR1 SGHRS and CDR2 YFSETQ. In DNA, the CDR3 is TGCGCCAGCAGCCTGCCTCCGGAGGGGTATGAAGAGACCCAGTACTTC. Translating it yields CASSLPPEGYEETQYF.

The table lists this clonotype with a few counts. The gene calls are TRBV5-1 and TRBJ2-3; 9 nucleotides agree with TRBD1. The CDR3 is made up of 18 amino acids. Germline V gene lookup returns CDR1 SGHRS and CDR2 YFSETQ. V was pared by 3 bases and J by 4 bases, with 15 bases of the junction left unmatched. The CDR3 nucleotides read TGCGCCAGCAGCTCATCGGGACAGGGAATGTATGCAGCAGATACGCAGTATTTT. Encoded protein: CASSSSGQGMYAADTQYF.

The genes are TRBV12-3 or TRBV12-4 and TRBJ2-1; TRBD2 is a possible D gene (6 bases). This CDR3 is built from 13 residues. The germline V and J ends were trimmed by 2 bases and 15 bases, with 17 bases remaining between them. The CDR3, as DNA: TGTGCCAGCAGTTTAATCTATGGGACTGACGCGTTCTTC. Its protein is CASSLIYGTDAFF.

This clonotype was counted only a few times. This sequence joins TRBV3-1 and TRBJ2-5; D unresolved. V lost 3 bases to trimming and J lost 1 base, with 3 bases between them. The germline V gene encodes CDR1 LGHDT and CDR2 YNNKEL (reference sequence). The CDR3 extends over 12 amino acids. CDR3 DNA: TGTGCCAGCAGCCAGTTCCAAGAGACCCAGTACTTC. Its translation is CASSQFQETQYF.

The chain is built from TRBV2 and TRBJ1-1; 8 bases align to TRBD1. Germline CDR1 reads SNHLY; CDR2 reads FYNNEI. The CDR3 contains 15 residues. After removal of 6 bases from V and 1 base from J, the junction contained 7 bases not matched to a gene. The CDR3 DNA reads TGTGCCAGCAGCATTAAACAGGGGGGGAACACTGAAGCTTTCTTT. Protein: CASSIKQGGNTEAFF.

The chain employs TRBV4-2 and TRBJ2-7; no reliable D call. The germline V gene encodes CDR1 LGHNA and CDR2 YNFKEQ. The V gene lost 0 bases and the J gene lost 0 bases, with 3 bases spanning the gap. This CDR3 is 13 amino acids long. DNA for the CDR3: TGTGCCAGCAGCCAAGATCACTCCTACGAGCAGTACTTC. As protein: CASSQDHSYEQYF.

V is TRBV7-8 and J is TRBJ1-1; the D is unclear. The V gene's germline CDR1 is SGHVS and CDR2 FQNEAQ. V was pared by 2 bases and J by 0 bases, with 4 bases between. The CDR3 consists of 13 residues. The CDR3 loop reads CASSLSMNTEAFF. The CDR3 DNA reads as TGTGCCAGCAGCTTAAGTATGAACACTGAAGCTTTCTTT.

This chain connects TRBV7-2 to TRBJ1-2; 7 nucleotides match TRBD1. V shed 5 bases, J shed 8 bases, and the junction held 14 bases outside the gene matches. Germline-derived CDR1 and CDR2 are SGHTA and FQGNSA. The CDR3 consists of 15 residues. CDR3 residues: CASSPRPRTGQGYTF. CDR3 coding DNA: TGTGCCAGCAGCCCCAGGCCCCGGACAGGCCAGGGCTACACCTTC. Full variable domain (rest looked up from reference TRBV7-2 and TRBJ1-2): GAGVSQSPSNKVTEKGKDVELRCDPISGHTALYWYRQSLGQGLEFLIYFQGNSAPDKSGLPSDRFSAERTGGSVSTLTIQRTQQEDSAVYLCASSPRPRTGQGYTFGSGTRLTVV.

This clonotype was detected a few times. The V gene is TRBV5-1, the J gene TRBJ1-4; D remains unclear. Trimming took off 2 bases at V and 8 bases at J, with 13 bases between the two ends. This CDR3 region has 14 residues. Germline V CDR1 and CDR2: SGHRS, YFSETQ. CDR3 DNA sequence: TGCGCCAGCAGCTTTGGCCCCAGCGGGGAAAAACTGTTTTTT. It translates to CASSFGPSGEKLFF.

This clonotype was seen once. The chain is built from TRBV12-3 or TRBV12-4 and TRBJ2-3, with 8 bases aligning to TRBD2. V shed 1 base and J 2 bases; nucleotides not matched to a gene: 5. The CDR3 length is 16 residues. The CDR3 is CASSLGLAGLTDTQYF. In DNA form, the CDR3 reads TGTGCCAGCAGTTTAGGGCTAGCGGGCCTCACAGATACGCAGTATTTT.

The chain uses TRBV5-1 and TRBJ1-1; D is ambiguous. The CDR3 runs 14 residues. V lost 4 bases, J lost 1 base, and 11 bases lay in between. CDR1 and CDR2 (germline): SGHRS, YFSETQ. The CDR3 region has the DNA TGCGCCAGCAGCCATTTCCCGACGAACACTGAAGCTTTCTTT. This translates into CASSHFPTNTEAFF.

The chain joins TRBV2 to TRBJ1-1, with 7 bases fitting TRBD1. J lost 6 bases, V lost 3 bases, and 10 bases had no gene match. The CDR3 spans 15 residues. Germline CDR1 is SNHLY and CDR2 is FYNNEI. CDR3: CASSDPTGIGAEAFF. DNA for the CDR3: TGTGCCAGCAGTGACCCGACAGGGATCGGAGCTGAAGCTTTCTTT.

This chain connects TRBV29-1 to TRBJ2-1; 16 nucleotides agree with TRBD2. This CDR3 region has 14 residues. Unmatched junction bases numbered 4, after V lost 5 bases and J lost 9 bases. Germline CDR1 reads SQVTM; CDR2 reads ANQGSEA. This CDR3 reads CSVRGLAGGGEQFF. As DNA, the CDR3 is TGCAGCGTTAGGGGACTAGCGGGAGGGGGTGAGCAGTTCTTC.